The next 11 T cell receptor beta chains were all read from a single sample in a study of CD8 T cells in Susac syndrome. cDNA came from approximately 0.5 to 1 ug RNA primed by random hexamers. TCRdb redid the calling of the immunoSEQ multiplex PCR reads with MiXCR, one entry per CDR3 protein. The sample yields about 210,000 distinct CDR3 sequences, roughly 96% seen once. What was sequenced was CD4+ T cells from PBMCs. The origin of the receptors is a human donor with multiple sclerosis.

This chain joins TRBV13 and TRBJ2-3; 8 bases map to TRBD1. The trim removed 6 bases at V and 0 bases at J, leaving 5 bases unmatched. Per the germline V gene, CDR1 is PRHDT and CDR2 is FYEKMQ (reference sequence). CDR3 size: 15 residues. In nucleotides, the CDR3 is TGTGCCAGCAGAAAGGGACAGGTCAGCACAGATACGCAGTATTTT. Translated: CASRKGQVSTDTQYF.

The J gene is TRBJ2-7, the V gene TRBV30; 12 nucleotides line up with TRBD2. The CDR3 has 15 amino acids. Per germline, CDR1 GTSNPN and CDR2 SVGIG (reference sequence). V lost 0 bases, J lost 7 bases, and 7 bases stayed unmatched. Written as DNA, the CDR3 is TGTGCCTGGAGTGTATTTGGACTAGCGGGAAGGGAGCAGTACTTC. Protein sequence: CAWSVFGLAGREQYF.

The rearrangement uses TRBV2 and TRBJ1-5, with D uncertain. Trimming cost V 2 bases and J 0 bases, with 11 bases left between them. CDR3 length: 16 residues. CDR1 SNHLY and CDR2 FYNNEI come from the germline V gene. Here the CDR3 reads CASSEPGLISNQPQHF. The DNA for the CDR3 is TGTGCCAGCAGTGAACCAGGTTTGATTAGCAATCAGCCCCAGCATTTT.

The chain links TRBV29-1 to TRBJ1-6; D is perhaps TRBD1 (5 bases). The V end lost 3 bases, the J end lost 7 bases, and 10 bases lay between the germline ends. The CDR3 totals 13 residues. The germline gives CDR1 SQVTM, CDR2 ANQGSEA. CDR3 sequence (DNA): TGCAGCGTTGACGTGAGGGACAATTCACCCCTCCACTTT. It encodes CSVDVRDNSPLHF.

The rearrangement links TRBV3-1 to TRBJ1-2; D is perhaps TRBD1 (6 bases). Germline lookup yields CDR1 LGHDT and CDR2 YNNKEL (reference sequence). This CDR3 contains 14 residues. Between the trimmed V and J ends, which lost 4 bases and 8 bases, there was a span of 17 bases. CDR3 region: CASSPLTGIGGYTF. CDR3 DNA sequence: TGTGCCAGCAGCCCGTTAACAGGGATCGGGGGCTACACCTTC.

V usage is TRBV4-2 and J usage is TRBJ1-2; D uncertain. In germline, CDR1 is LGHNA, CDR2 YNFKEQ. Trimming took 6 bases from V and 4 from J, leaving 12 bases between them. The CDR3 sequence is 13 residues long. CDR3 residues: CASSPDRFYGYTF. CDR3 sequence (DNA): TGTGCCAGCAGTCCGGACCGATTCTATGGCTACACCTTC.

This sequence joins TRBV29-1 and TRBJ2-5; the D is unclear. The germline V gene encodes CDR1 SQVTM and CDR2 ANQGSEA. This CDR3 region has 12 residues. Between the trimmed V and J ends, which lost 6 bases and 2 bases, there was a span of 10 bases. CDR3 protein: CSVGRSQETQYF. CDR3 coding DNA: TGCAGCGTCGGACGGAGTCAAGAGACCCAGTACTTC.

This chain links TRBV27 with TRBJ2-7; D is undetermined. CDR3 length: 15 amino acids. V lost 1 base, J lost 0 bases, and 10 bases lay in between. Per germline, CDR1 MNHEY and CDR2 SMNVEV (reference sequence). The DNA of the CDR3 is TGTGCCAGCAGTTTATTCCTAGGCAGCTCCTACGAGCAGTACTTC. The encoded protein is CASSLFLGSSYEQYF.

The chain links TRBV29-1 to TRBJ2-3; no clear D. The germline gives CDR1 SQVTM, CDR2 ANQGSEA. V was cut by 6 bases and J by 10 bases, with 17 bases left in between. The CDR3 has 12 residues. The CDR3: CSVNEPGHSQYF. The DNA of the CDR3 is TGCAGCGTGAATGAACCGGGTCATTCGCAGTATTTT.

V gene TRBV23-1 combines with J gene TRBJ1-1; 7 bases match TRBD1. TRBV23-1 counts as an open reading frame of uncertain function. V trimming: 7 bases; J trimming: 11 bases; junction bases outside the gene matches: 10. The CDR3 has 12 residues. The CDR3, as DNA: TGCGCCAGCAACCGGGACAGCGGTGGGGCTTTCTTT. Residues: CASNRDSGGAFF.

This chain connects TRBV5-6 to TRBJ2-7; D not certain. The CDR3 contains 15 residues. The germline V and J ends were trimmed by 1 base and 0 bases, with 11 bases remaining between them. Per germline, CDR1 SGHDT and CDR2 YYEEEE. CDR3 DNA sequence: TGTGCCAGCAGCTTGTCTCCAGTCGGCTCCTACGAGCAGTACTTC. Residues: CASSLSPVGSYEQYF.